These 13 T cell receptor beta chains were sequenced from one sample in a study of T cell clones after liver transplantation (dated by TCRdb to about 2019). The library was built by means of the immunoSEQ multiplex PCR assay. TCRdb re-hosts the immuneACCESS table, in-frame sequences only. Its copies lack some clones; in the studies checked, an unresolved V gene accounts for under half of them, and the cause for the rest is not known. Here the sample has over 60,000 clones; over 70% occur a single time. The ten most abundant clones make up roughly 0.54% of the sample. The time point label corresponds to: pre-transplant. This material consisted of CD4+ T cells from blood, taken before liver transplant. These receptors all come from a human donor who received a liver transplant.

This chain uses TRBV19 with TRBJ2-7; 7 nucleotides line up with TRBD1. The V and J ends lost 6 bases and 4 bases, in that order; junction bases with no gene match: 12. The CDR3 runs 15 residues. Germline CDR1 LNHDA, CDR2 SQIVND (reference sequence). DNA for the CDR3: TGTGCCAGTAGAACCCGGCCCGGACAGGTTTACGAGCAGTACTTC. Its translation: CASRTRPGQVYEQYF.

J is TRBJ2-7 and V is TRBV6-5; possibly TRBD2 for D (5 bases). CDR3 length equals 14 residues. Germline V gene data show CDR1 as MNHEY and CDR2 as SVGAGI. V dropped 2 bases and J dropped 5 bases, with 13 bases sitting between them. CDR3 nucleotides: TGTGCCAGCAGTTACGGCCTAGGGAGCGACGAGCAGTACTTC. This gives the protein CASSYGLGSDEQYF.

J is TRBJ2-2 and V is TRBV28, with D hard to call. The CDR3 is made up of 17 amino acids. The germline V gene has CDR1 MDHEN and CDR2 SYDVKM. Trimming shortened V by 6 bases and J by 7 bases, and 24 bases separated the two germline ends. The CDR3 nucleotides are TGTGCCAGCAGCCCCAAGACTTCCCGGCGCCCCTTCGGGGAGCTGTTTTTT. Translating it yields CASSPKTSRRPFGELFF. Looking up the rest from reference TRBV28 and TRBJ2-2 gives the full variable domain: DVKVTQSSRYLVKRTGEKVFLECVQDMDHENMFWYRQDPGLGLRLIYFSYDVKMKEKGDIPEGYSVSREKKERFSLILESASTNQTSMYLCASSPKTSRRPFGELFFGEGSRLTVL.

The count of this clone is one. This chain joins TRBV2 and TRBJ1-1; no clear D gene. V shed 5 bases and J shed 1 base, with 8 bases lying between them. From germline, CDR1 is SNHLY and CDR2 FYNNEI. The CDR3 has 13 amino acids. CDR3 region: CASSLGQNTEAFF. For the CDR3, the DNA is TGTGCCAGCAGTCTAGGGCAGAACACTGAAGCTTTCTTT.

V is TRBV2 and J is TRBJ1-5; 10 bases are shared with TRBD1. The CDR3 loop spans 16 amino acids. Trimming removed 6 bases from V and 5 bases from J; junction bases left unmatched: 10. CDR1 SNHLY and CDR2 FYNNEI come from the germline V gene. As DNA, the CDR3 is TGTGCCAGCAGCCCCCGGGGACAGGGGAGGGATCAGCCCCAGCATTTT. Translation gives CASSPRGQGRDQPQHF.

J is TRBJ1-5 and V is TRBV27; no definite D call. There are 14 residues in the CDR3. Germline loops: CDR1 MNHEY, CDR2 SMNVEV (reference sequence). Trimming removed 5 bases from V and 0 bases from J, with 8 bases in between. CDR3 sequence (DNA): TGTGCCAGCAGTCCTTCTTATAGCAATCAGCCCCAGCATTTT. Its translation is CASSPSYSNQPQHF.

The table lists this clone with a few counts. Other DNA sequences from this sample encode an identical CDR3 as well. The chain couples TRBV28 to TRBJ1-3, with 7 bases lining up with TRBD1. Germline V lookup: CDR1 MDHEN, CDR2 SYDVKM. The CDR3 sequence is 15 residues long. Losses at the gene ends were 5 bases for V and 2 bases for J; bases not matched to a gene: 6. This CDR3 reads CASSTSRGPGNTIYF. The CDR3, as DNA: TGTGCCAGCAGTACCTCAAGGGGGCCTGGAAACACCATATATTTT.

This chain connects TRBV5-1 to TRBJ2-5; D is perhaps TRBD1 or TRBD2 (6 bases each). This CDR3 region has 14 residues. The V end was cut by 4 bases, the J end by 4 bases, with 14 bases between. Germline assignment: CDR1 SGHRS and CDR2 YFSETQ. The CDR3 DNA reads TGCGCCAGCAGCCTGGAGGGGGTGGGAGAGACCCAGTACTTC. Translated, it gives CASSLEGVGETQYF.

The chain is built from TRBV27 and TRBJ2-2, with 12 bases lining up with TRBD2. The CDR3 runs to 16 residues. V shed 5 bases, J shed 4 bases, and the junction held 5 bases outside the gene matches. Germline V gene data show CDR1 as MNHEY and CDR2 as SMNVEV (reference sequence). The CDR3 loop is CASSPLAGGGTGELFF. The DNA for the CDR3 is TGTGCCAGCAGTCCCCTAGCGGGAGGGGGCACCGGGGAGCTGTTTTTT.

This chain connects TRBV6-5 to TRBJ2-4; D uncertain. Germline-derived CDR1 and CDR2 are MNHEY and SVGAGI. The V end lost 2 bases, the J end lost 13 bases, and 9 bases lay between the germline ends. The CDR3 spans 11 residues. The CDR3 bases are TGTGCCAGCAGTTACATGGCCGTCCAGTACTTC. This sequence encodes CASSYMAVQYF.

This chain joins TRBV7-9 and TRBJ2-1; D is perhaps TRBD2 (6 bases). Trimming removed 1 base at V and 2 bases at J, with 12 bases between. This CDR3 spans 16 amino acids. Germline-derived CDR1 and CDR2 are SEHNR and FQNEAQ (reference sequence). CDR3 residues: CASSLGRLATYNEQFF. The CDR3 nucleotides read TGTGCCAGCAGCTTAGGTCGGCTAGCGACCTACAATGAGCAGTTCTTC. The variable domain in full, completed from reference TRBV7-9 and TRBJ2-1, reads DTGVSQNPRHKITKRGQNVTFRCDPISEHNRLYWYRQTLGQGPEFLTYFQNEAQLEKSRLLSDRFSAERPKGSFSTLEIQRTEQGDSAMYLCASSLGRLATYNEQFFGPGTRLTVL.

The count of this clone is one. The chain is built from TRBV19 and TRBJ1-3; 9 positions match TRBD1. CDR1 is LNHDA and CDR2 is SQIVND in the germline V gene (reference sequence). The CDR3 is 17 amino acids. With V trimmed by 5 bases and J by 3 bases, 11 bases remained unmatched. CDR3 nucleotides: TGTGCCAGTAGTCCCCGGGCCCTGGACAGGGGTGGAAACACCATATATTTT. Its protein is CASSPRALDRGGNTIYF.

The chain is built from TRBV7-2 and TRBJ2-1, with D possibly being TRBD1 or TRBD2 (6 bases each). The CDR3 has 15 amino acids. V gave up 2 bases and J gave up 4 bases, with 12 bases separating them. CDR1 is SGHTA, CDR2 FQGNSA, per germline. This CDR3 reads CASSLRRGTYNEQFF. CDR3 DNA: TGTGCCAGCAGCTTAAGGCGCGGGACATACAATGAGCAGTTCTTC. Full variable domain (missing parts from reference TRBV7-2 and TRBJ2-1): GAGVSQSPSNKVTEKGKDVELRCDPISGHTALYWYRQSLGQGLEFLIYFQGNSAPDKSGLPSDRFSAERTGGSVSTLTIQRTQQEDSAVYLCASSLRRGTYNEQFFGPGTRLTVL.